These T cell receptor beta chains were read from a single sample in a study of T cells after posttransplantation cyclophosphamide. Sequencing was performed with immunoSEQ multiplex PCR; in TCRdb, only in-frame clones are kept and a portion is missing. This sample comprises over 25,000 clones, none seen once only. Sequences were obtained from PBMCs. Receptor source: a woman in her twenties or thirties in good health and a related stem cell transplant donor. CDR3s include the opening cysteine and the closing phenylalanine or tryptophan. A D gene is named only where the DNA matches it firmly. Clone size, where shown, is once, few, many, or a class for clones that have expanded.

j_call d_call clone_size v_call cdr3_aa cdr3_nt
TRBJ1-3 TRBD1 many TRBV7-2 CASSLGTPRGRGNTIYF TGTGCCAGCAGCTTAGGCACCCCCAGGGGGCGAGGAAACACCATATATTTT
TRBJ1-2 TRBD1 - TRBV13 CASSWLWQGAFMGGYTF TGTGCCAGCAGCTGGCTTTGGCAGGGGGCGTTTATGGGTGGCTACACCTTC
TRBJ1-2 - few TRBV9 CASSVDQGLYGYTF TGTGCCAGCAGCGTAGATCAGGGTCTCTATGGCTACACCTTC
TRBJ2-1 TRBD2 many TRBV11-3 CASSLDGRGGSNEQFF TGTGCCAGCAGCTTAGACGGGCGCGGGGGTTCCAATGAGCAGTTCTTC
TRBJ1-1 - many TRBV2 CASSQSWPMNTEAFF TGTGCCAGCAGTCAGTCATGGCCAATGAACACTGAAGCTTTCTTT
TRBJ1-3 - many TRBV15 CATSRDLGGGNTIYF TGTGCCACCAGCAGAGATCTCGGGGGTGGAAACACCATATATTTT
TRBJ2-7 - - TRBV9 CASSVGKGAYEQYF TGTGCCAGCAGCGTAGGTAAGGGTGCCTACGAGCAGTACTTC
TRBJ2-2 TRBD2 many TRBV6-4 CASSGGDTGELFF TGTGCCAGCAGCGGGGGGGACACCGGGGAGCTGTTTTTT
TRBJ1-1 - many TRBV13 CASSLQGFTEAFF TGTGCCAGCAGCTTACAGGGCTTCACTGAAGCTTTCTTT
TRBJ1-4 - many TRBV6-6 CASSRRPNEKLFF TGTGCCAGCAGCAGGCGTCCTAATGAAAAACTGTTTTTT
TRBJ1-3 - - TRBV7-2 CASSLSPGAGGNTIYF TGTGCCAGCAGCTTATCTCCAGGGGCAGGAGGAAACACCATATATTTT
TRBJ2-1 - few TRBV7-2 CASSLDRQPYNEQFF TGTGCCAGCAGCTTAGACAGGCAACCCTACAATGAGCAGTTCTTC
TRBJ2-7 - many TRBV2 CASSLGTLTYEQYF TGTGCCAGCAGCCTAGGGACACTGACCTACGAGCAGTACTTC
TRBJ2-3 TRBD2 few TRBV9 CASSPWAGGTDTQYF TGTGCCAGCAGCCCCTGGGCGGGGGGCACAGATACGCAGTATTTT
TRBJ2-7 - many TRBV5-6 CASSLVMGQGEYF TGTGCCAGCAGCTTGGTGATGGGGCAAGGGGAGTACTTC
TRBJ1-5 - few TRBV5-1 CASSLEGINQPQHF TGCGCCAGCAGCTTGGAGGGGATCAATCAGCCCCAGCATTTT
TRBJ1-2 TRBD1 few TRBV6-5 CASLRQGESGYTF TGTGCCAGCCTTCGGCAGGGGGAGAGTGGCTACACCTTC
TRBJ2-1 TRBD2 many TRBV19 CASSIGGSTYNEQFF TGTGCCAGTAGTATCGGGGGGAGTACCTACAATGAGCAGTTCTTC
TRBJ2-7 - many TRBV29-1 CSVAGQSYEQYF TGCAGCGTTGCTGGACAATCCTACGAGCAGTACTTC
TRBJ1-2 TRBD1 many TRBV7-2 CASSLGQGYGYTF TGTGCCAGCAGCCTGGGACAGGGCTATGGCTACACCTTC
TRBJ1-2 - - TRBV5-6 CASSYPLPRYGYTF TGTGCCAGCAGCTATCCCCTTCCCCGGTATGGCTACACCTTC
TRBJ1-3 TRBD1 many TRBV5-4 CASSDGQGGNTIYF TGTGCCAGCAGCGACGGACAGGGAGGAAACACCATATATTTT
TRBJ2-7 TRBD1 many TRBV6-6 CASSRGQGYEQYF TGTGCCAGCAGTAGAGGACAGGGCTACGAGCAGTACTTC
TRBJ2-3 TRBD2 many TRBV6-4 CASRRTSVSTDTQYF TGTGCCAGCCGCCGGACTAGCGTTAGCACAGATACGCAGTATTTT
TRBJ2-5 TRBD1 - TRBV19 CAAVGDRGGQYF TGTGCCGCGGTCGGGGACAGGGGTGGTCAGTACTTC
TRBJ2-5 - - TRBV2 CATGASGLGTQYF TGTGCCACGGGGGCTAGCGGATTGGGGACCCAGTACTTC
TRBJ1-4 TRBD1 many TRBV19 CASSIGTGGEKLFF TGTGCCAGTAGTATAGGGACAGGGGGCGAAAAACTGTTTTTT
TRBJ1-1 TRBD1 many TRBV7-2 CASSFDRGNTEAFF TGTGCCAGCAGCTTCGACAGGGGAAACACTGAAGCTTTCTTT
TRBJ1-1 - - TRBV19 CASSIGVQAEAFF TGTGCCAGTAGTATAGGGGTACAGGCTGAAGCTTTCTTT
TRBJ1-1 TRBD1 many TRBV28 CASWTGDLTEAFF TGTGCCAGCTGGACAGGGGATCTCACTGAAGCTTTCTTT
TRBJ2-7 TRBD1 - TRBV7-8 CASSLKKTGLRFGSYEQYF TGTGCCAGCAGCTTAAAAAAGACAGGGTTGAGGTTCGGCTCCTACGAGCAGTACTTC
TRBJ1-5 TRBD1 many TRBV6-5 CASSRDRDDQPQHF TGTGCCAGCTCCCGGGACAGGGACGACCAGCCCCAGCATTTT
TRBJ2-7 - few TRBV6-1 CASSWGPSEQYF TGTGCCAGCAGTTGGGGCCCGTCCGAGCAGTACTTC
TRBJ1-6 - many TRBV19 CASSRQGPANSPLHF TGTGCCAGTAGTAGGCAGGGTCCGGCAAATTCACCCCTCCACTTT
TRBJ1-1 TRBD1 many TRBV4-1 CASSHPGQGKWGTEAFF TGCGCCAGCAGCCATCCGGGACAGGGAAAATGGGGGACTGAAGCTTTCTTT
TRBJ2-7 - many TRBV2 CASSFQGLDEQYF TGTGCCAGCAGTTTTCAGGGTTTAGACGAGCAGTACTTC
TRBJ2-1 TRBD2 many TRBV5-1 CASSVTRLAGDGEQFF TGCGCCAGCAGCGTAACCAGACTAGCGGGGGACGGAGAGCAGTTCTTC
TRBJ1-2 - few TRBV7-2 CASSLETQVNYGYTF TGTGCCAGCAGCTTAGAGACACAAGTGAACTATGGCTACACCTTC
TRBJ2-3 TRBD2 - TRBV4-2 CASRHGAGGLTDTQYF TGTGCCAGCAGGCATGGAGCGGGGGGGCTTACAGATACGCAGTATTTT
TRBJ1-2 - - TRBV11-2 CASTDGGGYGYTF TGTGCCAGCACCGACGGGGGGGGCTATGGCTACACCTTC
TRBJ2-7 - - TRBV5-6 CASSSHSYEQYF TGTGCCAGCAGCTCCCATTCCTACGAGCAGTACTTC
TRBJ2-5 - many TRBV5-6 CASSTGVLETQYF TGTGCCAGCAGCACCGGGGTATTGGAGACCCAGTACTTC
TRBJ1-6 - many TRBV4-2 CASSPFAGSSNSPLHF TGTGCCAGCAGCCCTTTTGCGGGGTCATCAAATTCACCCCTCCACTTT
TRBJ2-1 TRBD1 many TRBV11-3 CASSPGVGTGTNEQFF TGTGCCAGCAGCCCGGGGGTGGGGACAGGGACAAATGAGCAGTTCTTC
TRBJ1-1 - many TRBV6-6 CASKRTDMNTEAFF TGTGCCAGCAAAAGGACAGACATGAACACTGAAGCTTTCTTT
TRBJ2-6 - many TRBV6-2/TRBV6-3 CASVRVAGANVLTF TGTGCCAGCGTCAGGGTAGCTGGGGCCAACGTCCTGACTTTC
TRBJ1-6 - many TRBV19 CASSIDRGRLSPLHF TGTGCCAGTAGTATAGATCGGGGTCGACTATCACCCCTCCACTTT
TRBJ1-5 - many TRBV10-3 CAISPGGSQPQHF TGTGCCATCAGTCCGGGGGGTAGTCAGCCCCAGCATTTT
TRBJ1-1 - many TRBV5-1 CASRQGLGTEAFF TGCGCCAGCAGACAGGGATTGGGGACTGAAGCTTTCTTT
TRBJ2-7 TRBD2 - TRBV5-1 CASSWGLAGAARAYEQYF TGCGCCAGCAGTTGGGGACTAGCGGGGGCCGCCCGGGCCTACGAGCAGTACTTC
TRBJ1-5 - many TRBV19 CASSIVNSNQPQHF TGTGCCAGTAGTATAGTTAATAGCAATCAGCCCCAGCATTTT
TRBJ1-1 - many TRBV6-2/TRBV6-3 CASRLVWNTEAFF TGTGCCAGCAGATTAGTCTGGAACACTGAAGCTTTCTTT
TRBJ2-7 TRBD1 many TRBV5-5 CASSFRTGTYEQYF TGTGCCAGCAGCTTTCGGACAGGTACCTACGAGCAGTACTTC
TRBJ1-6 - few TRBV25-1 CASTTAGSPLHF TGTGCCAGCACCACCGCGGGTTCACCCCTCCACTTT
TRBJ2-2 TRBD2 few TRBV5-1 CASSLGGGTGELFF TGCGCCAGCAGCTTGGGCGGGGGTACCGGGGAGCTGTTTTTT